This T cell receptor (beta chain) was documented in a study of T cell responses to AZD1222 COVID-19 vaccine. Deletions cut 6 bases from V and 4 bases from J, with 15 bases between. Germline CDR1 and CDR2: PRHDT and FYEKMQ (reference sequence). This CDR3 contains 15 residues. This clone was counted only a few times. Method: immunoSEQ multiplex PCR; TCRdb's copy keeps in-frame clones and lacks some. The sample lists about 180,000 clones; around 88% were seen once. Sample: peripheral blood, taken 28 days after the second AZD1222 dose. The receptor comes from an adult who received the AZD1222 COVID-19 vaccine. The J gene is TRBJ2-2, the V gene TRBV13; D may correspond to TRBD1 or TRBD2 (5 bases each). CDR3 protein: CASRVEGIGTGELFF. CDR3 sequence (DNA): TGTGCCAGCAGGGTTGAGGGGATAGGCACCGGGGAGCTGTTTTTT.